These 6 T cell receptor beta chains were all obtained from the same sample, sequenced in a study of spatial heterogeneity in lung cancer. TCRdb reanalysed the 5' RACE reads using MiXCR and keeps one entry per CDR3 protein. The repertoire includes roughly 4,200 distinct CDR3 sequences, about 9.8% of them detected once, and 46% sits in the top ten. Documented time point: sample taken at primary tumor resection. Frozen PBMC, nontumor lung or tumor provided whole RNA, which was sequenced unsorted. The starting material was PBMCs, obtained at surgery. The receptors were sampled from a male donor with early-stage non-small cell lung cancer.

This rearrangement joins TRBV6-5 to TRBJ2-1, with 8 bases aligning to TRBD2. The CDR3 runs 15 residues. Trimming at V came to 0 bases and at J to 4 bases, leaving 2 bases not matched to a gene. Germline CDR1 and CDR2: MNHEY and SVGAGI. In nucleotides, the CDR3 is TGTGCCAGCAGTTACTCTAGCGGGGAGTACAATGAGCAGTTCTTC. Protein: CASSYSSGEYNEQFF.

This clonotype has only a few counts. This rearrangement joins TRBV4-1 to TRBJ2-7, with 13 bases lining up with TRBD2. Germline V lookup: CDR1 MGHRA, CDR2 YSYEKL. The CDR3 is 15 residues long. Trimming took 2 bases from V and 2 from J; bases not matched to a gene: 0. CDR3 DNA: TGCGCCAGCAGCCAAACTAGCGGGGGGGCCTACGAGCAGTACTTC. This translates into CASSQTSGGAYEQYF.

This clonotype has ten or more counts. CDR3 in DNA: TGTGCCAGCAGTCCGGGTCCAGGGGGTTTCACTGAAGCTTTCTTT. Its translation: CASSPGPGGFTEAFF. This chain uses TRBV2 with TRBJ1-1, with 7 bases matching TRBD1. This CDR3 is 15 amino acids long. The germline V gene has CDR1 SNHLY and CDR2 FYNNEI. V dropped 5 bases and J dropped 4; count of bases not matched to a gene: 10.

This clonotype is categorized as medium-sized. The chain is built from TRBV9 and TRBJ2-2; D gene uncertain. The CDR3 spans 13 residues. The V gene's germline CDR1 is SGDLS and CDR2 YYNGEE. V shed 6 bases and J shed 1 base, with 7 bases lying between them. CDR3 amino acids: CASTSGNTGELFF. The DNA for the CDR3 is TGTGCCAGCACCTCGGGGAACACCGGGGAGCTGTTTTTT.

This clonotype was observed many times. J is TRBJ2-3 and V is TRBV19; D might be TRBD2 (5 bases). Per germline, CDR1 LNHDA and CDR2 SQIVND (reference sequence). CDR3 size: 14 residues. V shed 7 bases and J shed 2 bases, with 13 bases lying between them. CDR3 nucleotide sequence: TGTGCCAGTAATCGAGGGCTAGTCACAGATACGCAGTATTTT. Amino acid sequence: CASNRGLVTDTQYF. Together with reference TRBV19 and TRBJ2-3, the CDR3 gives the full variable domain: DGGITQSPKYLFRKEGQNVTLSCEQNLNHDAMYWYRQDPGQGLRLIYYSQIVNDFQKGDIAEGYSVSREKKESFPLTVTSAQKNPTAFYLCASNRGLVTDTQYFGPGTRLTVL.

A single count supports this clonotype. This sequence may be a read error, since a much larger clone differs from it by one base. The chain combines TRBV9 with TRBJ2-2, with TRBD2 as a possible D gene (7 bases). Per germline, CDR1 SGDLS and CDR2 YYNGEE. The CDR3 runs 15 residues. The CDR3 spells CASSVGPGGTGEVFF. The CDR3 coding sequence is TGTGCCAGCAGCGTAGGACCGGGGGGCACCGGGGAGGTGTTTTTT.